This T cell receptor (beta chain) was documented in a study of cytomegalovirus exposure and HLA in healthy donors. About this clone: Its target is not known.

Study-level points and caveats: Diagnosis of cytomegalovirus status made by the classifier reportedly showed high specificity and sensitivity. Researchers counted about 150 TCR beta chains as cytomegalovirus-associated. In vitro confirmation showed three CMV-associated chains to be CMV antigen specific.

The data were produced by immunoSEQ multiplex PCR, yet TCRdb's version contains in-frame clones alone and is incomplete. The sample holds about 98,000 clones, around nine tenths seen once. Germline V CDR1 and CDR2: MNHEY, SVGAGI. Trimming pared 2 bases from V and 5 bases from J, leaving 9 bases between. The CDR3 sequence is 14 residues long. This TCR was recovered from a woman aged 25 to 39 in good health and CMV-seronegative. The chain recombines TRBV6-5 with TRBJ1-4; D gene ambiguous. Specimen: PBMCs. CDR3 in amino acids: CASSYVGPNEKLFF. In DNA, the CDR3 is TGTGCCAGCAGTTACGTGGGCCCGAATGAAAAACTGTTTTTT.